Here is one T cell receptor beta chain with its context. The target antigen is unknown. This CDR3 comprises 15 residues. Germline V gene data show CDR1 as SNHLY and CDR2 as FYNNEI. The V gene end was trimmed by 6 bases and the J gene end by 0 bases; junction bases not matched to a gene: 5. The table came from immunoSEQ multiplex PCR; TCRdb's copy has only in-frame clones and leaves some out. The sample lists about 2.4 million clones, 93% occurring once. The data are from a study of shared clonotypes between healthy human individuals. Study-wide context: Aged 18 to 49, the donors were a couple of women and three men.

Study observations and caveats: Non-shared clonotypes had lower generation probabilities than those shared by all four donors. Estimated richness was generally greater in naive than memory subsets.

Sequencing used naive CD4+ T cells from PBMCs. This sample's subset: CD45RA+ positively selected. The chain has TRBV2 and TRBJ1-3, with 7 bases lining up with TRBD1. This sequence was found in a man aged 18 to 30 in good health. Some clones in this sample may be carry-over from other donors' samples. The CDR3 spells CASSADRYSGNTIYF. The CDR3 nucleotides are TGTGCCAGCAGCGCGGACAGGTACTCTGGAAACACCATATATTTT. Filled out from reference TRBV2 and TRBJ1-3, the complete variable domain reads EPEVTQTPSHQVTQMGQEVILRCVPISNHLYFYWYRQILGQKVEFLVSFYNNEISEKSEIFDDQFSVERPDGSNFTLKIRSTKLEDSAMYFCASSADRYSGNTIYFGEGSWLTVV.